Reported below is one TCR beta chain. As yet, its antigen is unknown. Germline loops: CDR1 DFQATT, CDR2 SNEGSKA (reference sequence). This CDR3 contains 11 residues. V was shortened by 6 bases and J by 0 bases, with 5 bases between the two germline ends. The source of the sample is a study of blood T cells in healthy people across ages. Then a second PCR, running roughly 7 to 11 cycles, was carried out with a sample-barcoded 5' primer and a J-beta primer mix. Per-sample output comprised a minimum of 2.5 million paired-end reads containing CDR3. TCRdb independently ran MiXCR on the 5' RACE reads; one entry per CDR3 protein. The sample has hundreds of thousands of distinct CDR3 sequences; more than 25% are singletons. Study observations and caveats: The study found more naive CD4+ cells and higher diversity in long-lived than aged donors. Shifts in expanded clonotypes may have been confounded by donor CMV status, which was unknown.

Material for sequencing was blood. The V gene is TRBV20-1, the J gene TRBJ1-1; D is ambiguous. This clonotype originated in an elderly woman in good health. The CDR3 region is CSADLNTEAFF. The CDR3 region has the DNA TGCAGTGCAGATCTGAACACTGAAGCTTTCTTT.